The 15 T cell receptor beta chains presented below share a single source sample, sequenced in a study of monozygotic twins with inflammatory bowel disease. TCRdb re-called the 5' RACE reads; every CDR3 protein appears as one record, without DNA. The sample has approximately 400,000 distinct CDR3 sequences. Specimen: blood. These receptors originate from a human donor with ulcerative colitis or Crohn's disease, or a healthy co-twin of an affected twin (not recorded which).

The rearrangement joins TRBV20-1 to TRBJ1-2. Per the germline V gene, CDR1 is DFQATT and CDR2 is SNEGSKA (reference sequence). The CDR3 sequence is 16 residues long. This CDR3 reads CSAQPLREGLNYGYTF.

The chain recombines TRBV6-1 with TRBJ1-3; the D gene TCRdb calls, TRBD1, cannot be checked with no DNA. Looked up from germline, CDR1 is MNHNS and CDR2 is SASEGT. CDR3 size: 15 residues. The CDR3 here is CASSPRGDSGNTIYF.

The genes are TRBV20-1 and TRBJ2-7; the TCRdb call, TRBD2, lacks DNA for checking. Germline-derived CDR1 and CDR2 are DFQATT and SNEGSKA (reference sequence). The CDR3 is made up of 13 amino acids. CDR3 amino acids: CSARGTSGYEQYF.

The chain couples TRBV3-1 to TRBJ1-2; the TCRdb D gene call, TRBD1, has no DNA to confirm it. Germline V gene sequence: CDR1 LGHDT, CDR2 YNNKEL (reference sequence). The CDR3 totals 15 residues. The CDR3 protein is CASSRLRTGNYGYTF. Complete variable domain (other parts from reference TRBV3-1 and TRBJ1-2): DTAVSQTPKYLVTQMGNDKSIKCEQNLGHDTMYWYKQDSKKFLKIMFSYNNKELIINETVPNRFSPKSPDKAHLNLHINSLELGDSAVYFCASSRLRTGNYGYTFGSGTRLTVV.

The V gene is TRBV5-4, the J gene TRBJ1-3; TCRdb indicates TRBD1, and absent DNA this call remains unverified. The CDR3 loop spans 15 amino acids. CDR1 and CDR2 from the germline V gene are SGHNT and YYREEE (reference sequence). The CDR3 protein is CASSLPGQGFNTIYF.

V is TRBV5-1 and J is TRBJ2-7; TCRdb calls TRBD1, which cannot be checked without DNA. Germline CDR1 is SGHRS and CDR2 is YFSETQ. The length of the CDR3 is 14 residues. The CDR3 is CASSQPGTYYEQYF.

This chain's CDR3 is CASDRDGSNQPQHF. The gene calls are TRBV2 and TRBJ1-5; no DNA is available, so the TRBD1 call from TCRdb remains unchecked. Germline V gives CDR1 SNHLY, CDR2 FYNNEI. This CDR3 comprises 14 residues.

This rearrangement joins TRBV7-2 to TRBJ1-2; TCRdb names TRBD1, which stays unverified in the absence of DNA. Germline assignment: CDR1 SGHTA and CDR2 FQGNSA. The CDR3 sequence is 15 residues long. CDR3 region: CASSLRDSQRRGYTF. The variable domain in full, completed from reference TRBV7-2 and TRBJ1-2, reads GAGVSQSPSNKVTEKGKDVELRCDPISGHTALYWYRQSLGQGLEFLIYFQGNSAPDKSGLPSDRFSAERTGGSVSTLTIQRTQQEDSAVYLCASSLRDSQRRGYTFGSGTRLTVV.

The chain joins TRBV4-2 to TRBJ2-1; TCRdb's D call of TRBD1 is untestable without DNA. Germline lookup yields CDR1 LGHNA and CDR2 YNFKEQ. This CDR3 comprises 13 residues. This CDR3 is CASSQEVDSPPFF.

The J gene is TRBJ2-7, the V gene TRBV5-6. The CDR3 loop spans 15 amino acids. From germline, CDR1 is SGHDT and CDR2 YYEEEE. The CDR3 sequence: CASSSPIGFTYEQYF. The whole variable domain, remainder taken from reference TRBV5-6 and TRBJ2-7, is DAGVTQSPTHLIKTRGQQVTLRCSPKSGHDTVSWYQQALGQGPQFIFQYYEEEERQRGNFPDRFSGHQFPNYSSELNVNALLLGDSALYLCASSSPIGFTYEQYFGPGTRLTVT.

V and J are TRBV5-1 and TRBJ2-3; as DNA is missing, the TRBD2 call by TCRdb cannot be tested. The germline V gene has CDR1 SGHRS and CDR2 YFSETQ. The CDR3 runs 14 residues. The CDR3 here is CASSDSGPTDTQYF.

This chain uses TRBV6-6 with TRBJ2-5; TCRdb picks TRBD2, but there is no DNA to check that call. CDR1 is MNHNY, CDR2 SVGAGI, per germline (reference sequence). The CDR3 totals 13 residues. CDR3 loop: CASAGGLQETQYF.

V and J are TRBV7-2 and TRBJ2-3. Germline CDR1 reads SGHTA; CDR2 reads FQGNSA. CDR3 length equals 14 residues. The CDR3 region is CASSSYGITDTQYF.

This chain joins TRBV6-1 and TRBJ1-1; TCRdb's D call, TRBD1, is unchecked because there is no DNA. CDR3 length equals 14 residues. Looked up from germline, CDR1 is MNHNS and CDR2 is SASEGT. The CDR3 sequence is CASSARDRATEAFF.

CDR3 in amino acids: CASSRQGKNTGELFF. The chain combines TRBV6-2 or TRBV6-3 with TRBJ2-2; the D call of TRBD1 rests on TCRdb alone, since no DNA is present to check it. This CDR3 region has 15 residues. Looked up from germline, CDR1 is MNHEY and CDR2 is SVGEGT.